This entry lists 32 T cell receptor beta chains sequenced from one sample in a study of T cell responses to AZD1222 COVID-19 vaccine. The data were produced by immunoSEQ multiplex PCR, yet TCRdb's version contains in-frame clones alone and is incomplete. The sample lists some 140,000 clones, approximately 90% occurring once. This specimen consisted of peripheral blood, obtained on day 0 of AZD1222 vaccination. The receptors here all came from an adult in good health.

The chain recombines TRBV29-1 with TRBJ1-1; D unclear. Germline values: CDR1 SQVTM, CDR2 ANQGSEA. V was cut by 4 bases and J by 1 base, with 10 bases left in between. CDR3 length equals 13 residues. The chain's CDR3 is CSVGAGQNTEAFF. The CDR3 DNA follows: TGCAGCGTTGGGGCAGGCCAGAACACTGAAGCTTTCTTT.

The genes are TRBV28 and TRBJ2-2, with a weak D call TRBD2 (5 bases). V shed 6 bases and J shed 1 base, with 9 bases lying between them. There are 14 residues in the CDR3. Per germline, CDR1 MDHEN and CDR2 SYDVKM. CDR3 DNA: TGTGCCAGCAGCCCCGCGGGGAACACCGGGGAGCTGTTTTTT. This codes for CASSPAGNTGELFF.

Only one count was recorded for this clone. The chain couples TRBV7-3 to TRBJ2-3; D ambiguous. The germline V gene encodes CDR1 SGHTA and CDR2 FQGTGA. The V and J ends lost 1 base and 4 bases respectively, with 9 bases between them. The CDR3 is 14 residues long. The CDR3 region is CASSLNPSPDTQYF. The CDR3 DNA is TGTGCCAGCAGCTTAAACCCTTCCCCAGATACGCAGTATTTT.

The J gene is TRBJ1-1, the V gene TRBV27; D may be TRBD1 (5 bases). This CDR3 has 14 amino acids. Germline V gene lookup returns CDR1 MNHEY and CDR2 SMNVEV (reference sequence). With 2 bases removed from V and 2 bases from J, the gap between germline ends came to 9 bases. CDR3 region: CASSLTQVNTEAFF. CDR3 nucleotide sequence: TGTGCCAGCAGTTTAACACAGGTTAACACTGAAGCTTTCTTT.

This chain joins TRBV2 and TRBJ2-1; D possibly corresponds to TRBD2 (6 bases). V was clipped by 1 base and J by 5 bases, with 12 bases between them. CDR1 SNHLY and CDR2 FYNNEI come from the germline V gene. There are 15 residues in the CDR3. The CDR3 loop reads CASSEEGLQNNEQFF. Here the CDR3 DNA reads TGTGCCAGCAGTGAAGAGGGACTCCAAAACAATGAGCAGTTCTTC.

The chain combines TRBV2 with TRBJ2-3, with TRBD2 matching over 10 bases. The CDR3 sequence is 15 residues long. Germline values: CDR1 SNHLY, CDR2 FYNNEI. V gave up 6 bases and J gave up 5 bases; unmatched junction bases: 8. The chain's CDR3 is CASRRTSGNRDTQYF. CDR3 in DNA: TGTGCCAGCAGGAGGACTAGCGGCAACCGAGATACGCAGTATTTT. The variable domain in full, with the rest retrieved from reference TRBV2 and TRBJ2-3, is EPEVTQTPSHQVTQMGQEVILRCVPISNHLYFYWYRQILGQKVEFLVSFYNNEISEKSEIFDDQFSVERPDGSNFTLKIRSTKLEDSAMYFCASRRTSGNRDTQYFGPGTRLTVL.

The chain uses TRBV27 and TRBJ2-2; D may be TRBD1 (5 bases). The germline V gene has CDR1 MNHEY and CDR2 SMNVEV (reference sequence). CDR3 length equals 13 residues. V dropped 5 bases and J dropped 7 bases, with 11 bases sitting between them. For the CDR3, the DNA is TGTGCCAGCAGTCGCGACAGATTCGGGGAGCTGTTTTTT. Amino acid sequence: CASSRDRFGELFF.

V gene TRBV15 combines with J gene TRBJ1-1; 7 bases are a match to TRBD1. V trimming: 1 base; J trimming: 11 bases; junction bases outside the gene matches: 19. Germline V gene sequence: CDR1 LNHNV, CDR2 YYDKDF (reference sequence). The CDR3 has 17 amino acids. CDR3 protein: CATSRGTGARNFNTAFF. The DNA for the CDR3 is TGTGCCACCAGCAGAGGTACAGGGGCAAGGAATTTCAATACGGCTTTCTTT.

The V gene is TRBV3-1 (or the pseudogene TRBV3-2), the J gene TRBJ1-5, with D maybe TRBD1 (6 bases). Germline CDR1 reads LGHDT; CDR2 reads YNNKEL (reference sequence). The CDR3 consists of 14 residues. V was clipped by 3 bases and J by 4 bases, with 10 bases between them. CDR3 sequence (DNA): TGTGCCAGCAGCCAGTATCAGGGGAATCAGCCCCAGCATTTT. Translating gives CASSQYQGNQPQHF.

The chain has TRBV19 and TRBJ2-1, with 10 bases that match TRBD2. Germline V gene lookup returns CDR1 LNHDA and CDR2 SQIVND (reference sequence). Trimming at V came to 4 bases and at J to 0 bases, leaving 6 bases not matched to a gene. The CDR3 runs 17 residues. The CDR3 sequence: CASSRGLALSSYNEQFF. CDR3 nucleotide sequence: TGTGCCAGTAGTAGGGGACTAGCGCTGAGCTCCTACAATGAGCAGTTCTTC.

This chain joins TRBV4-3 and TRBJ1-5; 7 bases map to TRBD1. The germline gives CDR1 LGHNA, CDR2 YSLEER. This CDR3 spans 15 amino acids. With V trimmed by 4 bases and J by 2 bases, 5 bases remained unmatched. The CDR3 sequence: CASSPLDRGNQPQHF. In DNA form, the CDR3 reads TGCGCCAGCAGCCCTTTAGACAGGGGCAATCAGCCCCAGCATTTT.

CDR3 region: CASSSMTSGTYEQYF. CDR3 in DNA: TGCGCCAGCAGCTCGATGACTAGCGGGACCTACGAGCAGTACTTC. The rearrangement links TRBV5-1 to TRBJ2-7, with 11 nucleotides matching TRBD2. Unmatched junction bases numbered 4, after V lost 3 bases and J lost 2 bases. The CDR3 contains 15 residues. CDR1 is SGHRS, CDR2 YFSETQ, per germline.

The chain carries TRBV30 and TRBJ1-2; no definite D call. Per the germline V gene, CDR1 is GTSNPN and CDR2 is SVGIG (reference sequence). The V and J ends lost 1 base and 4 bases respectively, with 13 bases between them. The length of the CDR3 is 14 residues. The CDR3 DNA follows: TGTGCCTGGAGTGGTACATCGTGGCTCTATGGCTACACCTTC. Translating gives CAWSGTSWLYGYTF.

V usage is TRBV9 and J usage is TRBJ2-1; the match to TRBD2 covers 10 bases. This CDR3 contains 17 residues. The germline gives CDR1 SGDLS, CDR2 YYNGEE. Unmatched junction bases numbered 10, after V lost 0 bases and J lost 7 bases. CDR3 nucleotide sequence: TGTGCCAGCAGCGTAGAGTCTAGCGGGAGCCGGAGAAATGAGCAGTTCTTC. Its translation is CASSVESSGSRRNEQFF.

The table lists this clone with a few counts. The chain couples TRBV7-9 to TRBJ1-2; D is unresolved. The CDR3 covers 15 residues. V was clipped by 3 bases and J by 7 bases, with 18 bases between them. Germline assignment: CDR1 SEHNR and CDR2 FQNEAQ (reference sequence). In nucleotides, the CDR3 is TGTGCCAGCAGCTTGGTCGGGTTCACCGGGGTTGGCTACACCTTC. Translation gives CASSLVGFTGVGYTF.

The V and J genes are TRBV29-1 and TRBJ2-2; no clear D. Germline CDR1 SQVTM, CDR2 ANQGSEA. This CDR3 is 15 amino acids long. Trimming removed 6 bases from V and 2 bases from J, with 16 bases in between. The CDR3 here is CSVLWETPNTGELFF. CDR3 DNA sequence: TGCAGCGTCCTTTGGGAAACACCAAACACCGGGGAGCTGTTTTTT.

This clone was seen only a few times. The chain employs TRBV10-3 and TRBJ1-5, with 9 bases fitting TRBD1. The CDR3 covers 15 residues. The trim removed 4 bases at V and 2 bases at J, leaving 3 bases unmatched. Germline values: CDR1 ENHRY, CDR2 SYGVKD. The CDR3 sequence: CAISGDRVGNQPQHF. In DNA, the CDR3 is TGTGCCATCAGTGGGGACAGGGTGGGCAATCAGCCCCAGCATTTT.

The chain employs TRBV3-1 (or the pseudogene TRBV3-2) and TRBJ2-1, with 12 bases fitting TRBD2. V lost 1 base to trimming and J lost 0 bases; unmatched junction nucleotides: 19. This CDR3 has 23 amino acids. Germline lookup yields CDR1 LGHDT and CDR2 YNNKEL (reference sequence). The CDR3 DNA is TGTGCCAGCAGCCAAGTTTTCCTAGGACAAGGGACTAGCGGGCATAGCTCCTACAATGAGCAGTTCTTC. Translated: CASSQVFLGQGTSGHSSYNEQFF.

This clone was detected only once. J is TRBJ1-6 and V is TRBV9; TRBD1 might be the D (5 bases). Germline CDR1 SGDLS, CDR2 YYNGEE. The V end lost 5 bases, the J end lost 9 bases, and 12 bases lay between the germline ends. There are 13 residues in the CDR3. DNA of the CDR3: TGTGCCAGCAGTGCTCGGGGGAGTTCACCCCTCCACTTT. Translated, it gives CASSARGSSPLHF.

This chain joins TRBV28 and TRBJ1-2, with D possibly matching TRBD1 (5 bases). Germline V gene lookup returns CDR1 MDHEN and CDR2 SYDVKM. Trimming took off 3 bases at V and 2 bases at J, with 13 bases between the two ends. CDR3 length: 15 amino acids. The CDR3 is CASSFRDFPNYGYTF. CDR3 coding DNA: TGTGCCAGCAGTTTTCGGGACTTTCCGAACTATGGCTACACCTTC.

This clone was picked up a small number of times. The chain is built from TRBV7-2 and TRBJ1-1; possible D gene TRBD1, 5 bases. The germline CDR1 and CDR2 sequences are SGHTA and FQGNSA. The V and J ends lost 4 bases and 3 bases respectively, with 15 bases between them. The CDR3 extends over 15 amino acids. The CDR3 DNA sequence: TGTGCCAGCAGCTCAGTTGACAGATTCTACACTGAAGCTTTCTTT. Amino acid sequence: CASSSVDRFYTEAFF. The full variable domain, with the rest looked up from reference TRBV7-2 and TRBJ1-1, is GAGVSQSPSNKVTEKGKDVELRCDPISGHTALYWYRQSLGQGLEFLIYFQGNSAPDKSGLPSDRFSAERTGGSVSTLTIQRTQQEDSAVYLCASSSVDRFYTEAFFGQGTRLTVV.

The V and J genes are TRBV4-2 and TRBJ1-4; TRBD1 agrees at 8 bases. This CDR3 comprises 19 residues. Germline trimming cut 6 bases from V and 7 bases from J; bases unmatched to any gene: 22. Germline-derived CDR1 and CDR2 are LGHNA and YNFKEQ. As DNA, the CDR3 is TGTGCCAGCAGTCCAGACCGCAGGTTAGGACAGGGAGTAAGTGAAAAACTGTTTTTT. The encoded protein is CASSPDRRLGQGVSEKLFF.

This chain connects TRBV6-2 or TRBV6-3 to TRBJ1-2; TRBD1 is a possible D gene (6 bases). This CDR3 has 17 residues. The V end lost 4 bases, the J end lost 4 bases, and 22 bases lay between the germline ends. Germline V CDR1 and CDR2: MNHEY, SVGEGT. The CDR3 loop reads CASSLRQGSYGGYGYTF. The CDR3 nucleotides are TGTGCCAGCAGTTTGAGGCAGGGGTCGTACGGCGGCTATGGCTACACCTTC.

The V gene is TRBV19, the J gene TRBJ2-1, with D perhaps TRBD2 (5 bases). The V end was cut by 5 bases, the J end by 7 bases, with 9 bases between. There are 12 residues in the CDR3. Germline values: CDR1 LNHDA, CDR2 SQIVND (reference sequence). As DNA, the CDR3 is TGTGCCAGTAGTCGGGAAGGAAATGAGCAGTTCTTC. Amino acids: CASSREGNEQFF.

This chain uses TRBV9 with TRBJ1-1; 9 bases align to TRBD1. The V segment lost 0 bases and the J segment 1 base; nucleotides outside the gene matches: 4. This CDR3 is built from 16 residues. CDR1 and CDR2 from the germline V gene are SGDLS and YYNGEE. The CDR3 coding sequence is TGTGCCAGCAGCGTAGGTGGGACAGGGACGAACACTGAAGCTTTCTTT. Translating gives CASSVGGTGTNTEAFF.

This clone was seen at least ten times. The chain combines TRBV6-4 with TRBJ2-1; a possible D gene is TRBD2 (5 bases). CDR3 size: 14 residues. Between the trimmed V and J ends, which lost 2 bases and 3 bases, there was a span of 8 bases. Looked up from germline, CDR1 is MRHNA and CDR2 is SNTAGT. CDR3 loop: CASSDEGDYNEQFF. The CDR3 bases are TGTGCCAGCAGTGACGAGGGAGACTACAATGAGCAGTTCTTC.

This chain uses TRBV11-2 with TRBJ2-4; 7 bases agree with TRBD1. This CDR3 is 13 amino acids long. Germline V gives CDR1 SGHAT, CDR2 FQNNGV. V gave up 5 bases and J gave up 4 bases; unmatched junction bases: 2. CDR3 nucleotides: TGTGCCAGCAGCCCGGGACAGAAAAACATTCAGTACTTC. It yields the protein CASSPGQKNIQYF.

This chain links TRBV13 with TRBJ2-7; TRBD2 agrees at 10 bases. Unmatched junction bases numbered 2, after V lost 3 bases and J lost 3 bases. The CDR3 is made up of 14 amino acids. In germline, CDR1 is PRHDT, CDR2 FYEKMQ (reference sequence). The CDR3 bases are TGTGCCAGCAGCTTTTCTAGCGGGAGCTACGAGCAGTACTTC. It encodes CASSFSSGSYEQYF.

This clone was seen just once. This chain uses TRBV5-1 with TRBJ2-1, with D possibly being TRBD2 (5 bases). Trimming took off 6 bases at V and 4 bases at J, with 11 bases between the two ends. The CDR3 is 13 amino acids. CDR1 and CDR2 from the germline V gene are SGHRS and YFSETQ. CDR3 DNA: TGCGCCAGCAAACCAGCGGTATACAATGAGCAGTTCTTC. It is translated as CASKPAVYNEQFF.

This clone was counted only a few times. The chain couples TRBV5-4 to TRBJ1-3, with TRBD1 as a possible D gene (5 bases). The V and J ends lost 1 base and 0 bases respectively, with 5 bases between them. Germline-derived CDR1 and CDR2 are SGHNT and YYREEE (reference sequence). The CDR3 totals 14 residues. DNA for the CDR3: TGTGCCAGCAGCTTGAGGGGCTCTGGAAACACCATATATTTT. Translation: CASSLRGSGNTIYF.

This chain connects TRBV6-5 to TRBJ1-3; TRBD1 matches 7 bases. There are 15 residues in the CDR3. The germline CDR1 and CDR2 sequences are MNHEY and SVGAGI. The junction had 9 bases not matched to a gene; V was cut back by 6 bases and J by 4 bases. The CDR3 DNA is TGTGCCAGCAGCCTCCCCCCGGGACAGGGAAACACCATATATTTT. Its translation: CASSLPPGQGNTIYF.

The chain uses TRBV5-1 and TRBJ1-1, with D unresolved. CDR1 and CDR2 (germline): SGHRS, YFSETQ. Trimming left V 2 bases short and J 1 base short, with 6 bases between. The CDR3 consists of 13 residues. CDR3 DNA: TGCGCCAGCAGCTTTTCAGGGAACACTGAAGCTTTCTTT. Protein: CASSFSGNTEAFF.